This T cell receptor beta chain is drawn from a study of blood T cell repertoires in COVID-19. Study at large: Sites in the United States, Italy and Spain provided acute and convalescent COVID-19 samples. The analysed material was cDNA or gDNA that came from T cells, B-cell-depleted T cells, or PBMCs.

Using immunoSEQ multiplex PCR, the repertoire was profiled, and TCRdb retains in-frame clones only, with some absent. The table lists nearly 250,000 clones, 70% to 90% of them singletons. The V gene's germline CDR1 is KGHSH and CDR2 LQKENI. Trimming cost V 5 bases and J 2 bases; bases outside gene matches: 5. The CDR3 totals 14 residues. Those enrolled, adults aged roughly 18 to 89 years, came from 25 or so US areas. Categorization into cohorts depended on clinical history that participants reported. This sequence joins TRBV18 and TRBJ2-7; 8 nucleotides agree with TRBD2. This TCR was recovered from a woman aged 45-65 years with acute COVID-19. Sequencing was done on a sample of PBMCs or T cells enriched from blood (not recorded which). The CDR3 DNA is TGTGCCAGCTCATCACTAGCGGCCACCTACGAGCAGTACTTC. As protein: CASSSLAATYEQYF.